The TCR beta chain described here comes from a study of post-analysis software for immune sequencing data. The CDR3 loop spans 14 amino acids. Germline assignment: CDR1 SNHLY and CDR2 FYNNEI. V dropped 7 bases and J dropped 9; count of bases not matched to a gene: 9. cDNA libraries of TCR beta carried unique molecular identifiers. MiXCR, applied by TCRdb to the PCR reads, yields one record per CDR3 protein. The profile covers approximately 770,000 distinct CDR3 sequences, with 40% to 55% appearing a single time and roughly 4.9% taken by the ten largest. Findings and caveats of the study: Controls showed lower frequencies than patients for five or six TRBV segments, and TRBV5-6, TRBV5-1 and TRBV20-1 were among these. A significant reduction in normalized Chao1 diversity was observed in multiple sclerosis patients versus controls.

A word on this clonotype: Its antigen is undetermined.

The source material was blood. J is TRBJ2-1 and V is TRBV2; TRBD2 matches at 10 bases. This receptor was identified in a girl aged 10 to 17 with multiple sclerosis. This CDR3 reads CASKVLAGEFEQFF. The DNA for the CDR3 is TGTGCCAGCAAGGTTCTAGCGGGAGAGTTTGAGCAGTTCTTC.